The T cell receptor beta chain under discussion was sequenced for a study of T cell repertoires in cytomegalovirus infection. Study in general: Epitope selection comprised recently identified HLA-C-restricted CMV epitopes and well-studied HLA-B-restricted CMV epitopes.

TCRdb independently ran MiXCR on the reads; one entry per CDR3 protein. The sample lists some 150,000 distinct CDR3 sequences, around 32% seen once, with around half in the top ten. With 2 bases removed from V and 1 base from J, the gap between germline ends came to 19 bases. The V gene's germline CDR1 is DFQATT and CDR2 SNEGSKA (reference sequence). There are 17 residues in the CDR3. Concerning this clonotype itself: Its cognate antigen is unknown.

The material was CD8+ T cells from cultured PBMCs, obtained from culture after CMV antigen stimulation. This sequence originates from a human donor in good health (CMV status not recorded). Some clones in this sample may be carry-over from other donors' samples. The chain links TRBV20-1 to TRBJ2-3; possibly TRBD2 for D (5 bases). CDR3 residues: CSARNPMGSSRTDTQYF. The CDR3 DNA reads TGCAGTGCTAGAAACCCCATGGGGAGTTCCCGCACAGATACGCAGTATTTT.